Described below is a single T cell receptor (beta chain) sequence and its context. The antigen remains undetermined. This record belongs to a study of T cell responses to AZD1222 COVID-19 vaccine. Regarding the study as a whole: Seropositivity was recorded at baseline in only 6 or 7 AZD1222 recipients.

Measured with immunoSEQ multiplex PCR; TCRdb has only the in-frame clones, and not every one. This table holds under 130,000 clones, 85% to 90% found once. Analysis merged second doses at about 4 or about 12 weeks. Trimming cost V 2 bases and J 1 base, with 8 bases left between them. CDR1 is KGHSH and CDR2 is LQKENI in the germline V gene. This CDR3 is 14 amino acids long. The V and J genes are TRBV18 and TRBJ1-1, with unresolved D. The specimen comprised peripheral blood, sampled 28 days after the second AZD1222 dose. This TCR was recovered from an adult who received the AZD1222 COVID-19 vaccine. CDR3 sequence reads: CASSPNLGNTEAFF. CDR3 DNA sequence: TGTGCCAGCTCACCAAATCTTGGGAACACTGAAGCTTTCTTT.